The T cell receptor beta chain under discussion was sequenced for a study of response to subunit inactivated influenza vaccine. Study-level findings and limits: The authors suggested that every seasonal influenza vaccination recruits few new T cells.

In this sample, this clonotype turned up a few times. Its antigen is not known. TCRdb fed the RT-PCR reads into MiXCR, producing one record per CDR3 protein. Among approximately 250,000 distinct CDR3 sequences listed, 12% were seen once. This TCR derives from a man aged 45 to 65 who received an inactivated influenza vaccine. This material consisted of non-naive T cells sorted from PBMCs, taken approximately 15 days before vaccination.

The CDR3 sequence: CSAQGPNQETQYF. The CDR3 nucleotides read TGCAGTGCTCAAGGCCCCAACCAAGAGACCCAGTACTTC. The genes are TRBV20-1 and TRBJ2-5; D is uncertain. Germline V gene lookup returns CDR1 DFQATT and CDR2 SNEGSKA (reference sequence). V gave up 5 bases and J gave up 0 bases, with 10 bases separating them. The CDR3 loop spans 13 amino acids.